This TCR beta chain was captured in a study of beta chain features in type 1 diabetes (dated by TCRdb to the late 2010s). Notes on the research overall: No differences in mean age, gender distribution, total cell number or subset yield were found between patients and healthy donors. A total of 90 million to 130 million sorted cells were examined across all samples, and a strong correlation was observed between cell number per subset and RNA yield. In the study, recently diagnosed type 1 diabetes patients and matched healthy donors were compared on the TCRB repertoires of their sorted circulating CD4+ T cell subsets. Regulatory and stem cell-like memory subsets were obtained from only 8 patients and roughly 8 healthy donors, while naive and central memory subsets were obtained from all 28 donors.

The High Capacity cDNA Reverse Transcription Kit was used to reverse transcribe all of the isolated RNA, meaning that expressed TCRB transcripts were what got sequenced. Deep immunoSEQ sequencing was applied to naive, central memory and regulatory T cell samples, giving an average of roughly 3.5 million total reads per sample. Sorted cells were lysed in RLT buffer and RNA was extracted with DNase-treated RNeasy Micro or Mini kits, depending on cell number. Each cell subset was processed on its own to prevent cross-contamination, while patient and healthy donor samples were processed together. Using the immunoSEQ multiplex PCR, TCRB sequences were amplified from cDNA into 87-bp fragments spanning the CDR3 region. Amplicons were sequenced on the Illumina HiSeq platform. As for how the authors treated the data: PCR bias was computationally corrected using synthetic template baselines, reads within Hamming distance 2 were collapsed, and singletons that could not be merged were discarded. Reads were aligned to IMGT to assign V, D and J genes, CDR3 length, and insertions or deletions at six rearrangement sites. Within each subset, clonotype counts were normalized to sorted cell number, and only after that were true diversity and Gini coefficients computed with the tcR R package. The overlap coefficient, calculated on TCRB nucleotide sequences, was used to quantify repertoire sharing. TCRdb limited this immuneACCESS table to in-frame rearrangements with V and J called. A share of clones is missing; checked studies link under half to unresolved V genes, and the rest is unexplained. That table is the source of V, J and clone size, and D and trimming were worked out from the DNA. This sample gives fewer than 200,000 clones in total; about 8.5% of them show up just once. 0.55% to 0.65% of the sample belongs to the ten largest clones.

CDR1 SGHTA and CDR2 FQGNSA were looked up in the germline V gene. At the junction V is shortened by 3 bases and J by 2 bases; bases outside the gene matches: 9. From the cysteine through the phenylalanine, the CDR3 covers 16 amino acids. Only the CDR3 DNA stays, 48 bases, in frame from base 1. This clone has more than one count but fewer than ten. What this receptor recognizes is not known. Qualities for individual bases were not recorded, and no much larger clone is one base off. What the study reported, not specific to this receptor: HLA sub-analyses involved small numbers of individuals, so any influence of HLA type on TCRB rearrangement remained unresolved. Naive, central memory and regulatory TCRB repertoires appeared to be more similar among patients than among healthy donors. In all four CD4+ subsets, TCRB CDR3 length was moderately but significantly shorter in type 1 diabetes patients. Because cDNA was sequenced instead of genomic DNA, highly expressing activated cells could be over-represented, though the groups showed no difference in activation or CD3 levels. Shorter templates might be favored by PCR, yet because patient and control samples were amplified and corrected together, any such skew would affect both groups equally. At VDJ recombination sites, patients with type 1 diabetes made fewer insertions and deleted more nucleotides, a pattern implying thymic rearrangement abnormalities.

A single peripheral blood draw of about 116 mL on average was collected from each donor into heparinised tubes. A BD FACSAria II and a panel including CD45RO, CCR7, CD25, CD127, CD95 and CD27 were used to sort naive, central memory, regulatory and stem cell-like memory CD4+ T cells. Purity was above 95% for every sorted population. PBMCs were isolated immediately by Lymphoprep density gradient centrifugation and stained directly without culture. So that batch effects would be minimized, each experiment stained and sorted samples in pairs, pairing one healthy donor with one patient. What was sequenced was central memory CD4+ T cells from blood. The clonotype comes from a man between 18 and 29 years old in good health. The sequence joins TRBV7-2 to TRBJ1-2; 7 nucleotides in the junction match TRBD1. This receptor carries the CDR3 CASSLGPRQGNYGYTF. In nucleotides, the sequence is TGTGCCAGCAGCTTGGGGCCTAGACAGGGAAACTATGGCTACACCTTC.